This TCR beta chain comes out of a study of CD8 T cells in ankylosing spondylitis. TCRdb re-called the 5' RACE reads with MiXCR, one entry per CDR3 protein. The sample gives some 70,000 distinct CDR3 sequences, 5.3% of which show up once; over 2% is in the top ten. CDR1 and CDR2 (germline): LGHDT, YNNKEL (reference sequence). The length of the CDR3 is 17 residues. This clonotype turned up a few times. At one boundary the junction diverges from the germline segment, which might be a read error. This receptor was taken from a male donor with ankylosing spondylitis or in good health (not recorded which). The chain joins TRBV3-1 to TRBJ1-4, with TRBD1 matching over 8 bases. The sequencing input was blood, either unsorted or a sorted T cell fraction (not recorded which). DNA for the CDR3: TGTGCCACCAGCCAAGGGGACAGGCCGGCAACTAATGAAAAACTGTTTTTT. Translated: CATSQGDRPATNEKLFF.